These T cell receptor beta chains were read from a single sample in a study of cytomegalovirus exposure and HLA in healthy donors. Profiling relied on immunoSEQ multiplex PCR, and the TCRdb table lists in-frame clones only, not all of them. The data show about 120,000 clones, around three quarters seen once. Sequenced: PBMCs. Every receptor here comes from a man aged 30 to 45 in good health and CMV-seronegative. Each CDR3 is given with its conserved first and last residue. The D gene is left open where the match is weak. The listing skips clone size in some rows; elsewhere it reads once, few, many or a size class.

>.|TRBJ2-5|TRBV5-8|TRBD2
CASSLEGVSGRFQETQYF
TGTGCCAGCAGCTTGGAGGGTGTCTCCGGGAGGTTTCAAGAGACCCAGTACTTC
>.|TRBJ2-5|TRBV9|TRBD1
CASSVGGQGGDQETQYF
TGTGCCAGCAGCGTCGGCGGACAAGGGGGCGACCAAGAGACCCAGTACTTC
>.|TRBJ1-4|TRBV6-5|.
CASSYDGSERQEKLFF
TGTGCCAGCAGTTACGACGGTAGTGAGCGTCAAGAAAAACTGTTTTTT
>.|TRBJ1-1|TRBV9|TRBD1
CASSAHRGRTEAFF
TGTGCCAGCAGCGCCCACAGGGGACGGACTGAAGCTTTCTTT
>few|TRBJ2-6|TRBV4-1|.
CASSQPGQISGANVLTF
TGCGCCAGCAGCCAACCGGGACAAATCTCTGGGGCCAACGTCCTGACTTTC
>.|TRBJ2-5|TRBV15|.
CATVKDSEEETQYF
TGTGCCACCGTAAAGGACAGCGAAGAAGAGACCCAGTACTTC
>.|TRBJ2-2|TRBV10-3|.
CAIKDGTPGELFF
TGTGCCATCAAGGACGGGACACCGGGAGAGCTGTTTTTT
>.|TRBJ2-7|TRBV19|TRBD2
CASSIVGTSGDYEQYF
TGTGCCAGTAGTATAGTGGGGACTAGCGGCGATTACGAGCAGTACTTC
>few|TRBJ2-3|TRBV2|.
CASSGKQGTSTDTQYF
TGTGCCAGCAGTGGAAAACAGGGAACTAGCACAGATACGCAGTATTTT
>.|TRBJ2-7|TRBV7-9|TRBD1
CASSLTGGNEQYF
TGTGCCAGCAGCTTAACAGGGGGTAACGAGCAGTACTTC
>once|TRBJ1-2|TRBV10-3|.
CAISESIGWYGYTF
TGTGCCATCAGTGAGTCGATCGGGTGGTATGGCTACACCTTC
>few|TRBJ1-2|TRBV7-9|TRBD1
CASSLLTGDGYGYTF
TGTGCCAGCAGCTTACTAACAGGGGATGGCTATGGCTACACCTTC
>.|TRBJ1-3|TRBV30|.
CAGGYRASGNTIYF
TGTGCCGGGGGCTACAGAGCCTCTGGAAACACCATATATTTT
>once|TRBJ2-1|TRBV5-6|TRBD2
CASSSGLARSQFF
TGTGCCAGCAGCTCGGGACTAGCTAGGTCACAGTTCTTC
>.|TRBJ2-6|TRBV7-3|.
CASSPRSSGANVLTF
TGTGCCAGCAGCCCCCGTTCCTCCGGGGCCAACGTCCTGACTTTC
>few|TRBJ1-1|TRBV5-1|.
CASSPGSGPRGTEAFF
TGCGCCAGCAGCCCCGGGTCCGGGCCTCGAGGGACTGAAGCTTTCTTT
>.|TRBJ1-1|TRBV7-3|.
CASSLSGDERTEAFF
TGTGCCAGCAGCTTAAGCGGCGACGAGCGCACTGAAGCTTTCTTT
>.|TRBJ2-1|TRBV29-1|TRBD1
CSVDFRTGMYNEQFF
TGCAGCGTTGATTTTCGGACAGGGATGTACAATGAGCAGTTCTTC